This is a list of T cell receptor beta chains from one sample in a study of PD-1 blockade in mismatch repair-deficient tumors. TCRdb's copy holds only in-frame clones and misses some; the assay was immunoSEQ multiplex PCR. The table shows around 40,000 clones, with more than 75% occurring only once. The sample in question was peripheral blood, obtained about 81 weeks after starting pembrolizumab. These receptor sequences come from an adult with mismatch repair-deficient cancer. CDR3s include the opening cysteine and the closing phenylalanine or tryptophan. The D gene is left open where the match is weak. For some rows the clone size is stated as once, few or many, or as a class when expanded; others skip it.

D	length	J	size	V	DNA	CDR3
TRBD2	14	TRBJ2-1	NA	TRBV7-3	TGTGCCAGCAGGCGGACTAGCGATCACAATGAGCAGTTCTTC	CASRRTSDHNEQFF
NA	10	TRBJ2-1	NA	TRBV27	TGTGCCAGCGGTCGAGATGAGCAGTTCTTC	CASGRDEQFF
NA	14	TRBJ1-1	NA	TRBV5-1	TGCGCCAGCACCTACCTCGGGGTGTCGACTGAAGCTTTCTTT	CASTYLGVSTEAFF
NA	11	TRBJ2-1	NA	TRBV30	TGTGCCTGGTCAGAGATAAATGAGCAGTTCTTC	CAWSEINEQFF
NA	14	TRBJ1-3	NA	TRBV6-1	TGTGCCAGCAAGTTTTTGGGAACTGGAAACACCATATATTTT	CASKFLGTGNTIYF
TRBD2	15	TRBJ2-1	NA	TRBV7-3	TGTGCCAGCAGCATACTAGCGGGGGCCTACAATGAGCAGTTCTTC	CASSILAGAYNEQFF
NA	13	TRBJ2-7	few	TRBV2	TGTGCCAGCAGTCTCCGGGACAACTACGAGCAGTACTTC	CASSLRDNYEQYF
NA	12	TRBJ1-2	NA	TRBV5-6	TGTGCCAGCAGCTTGTTCACGGAAGGCTACACCTTC	CASSLFTEGYTF
NA	13	TRBJ1-2	NA	TRBV12-5	TGTGCTAGTGGTTTGGTACCCAACTATGGCTACACCTTC	CASGLVPNYGYTF
TRBD2	15	TRBJ2-7	NA	TRBV13	TGTGCCAGCAGCTACCGGACTAGCGGGAGTTACGAGCAGTACTTC	CASSYRTSGSYEQYF
NA	14	TRBJ2-7	NA	TRBV27	TGTGCCAGCAGTTTTCGGGACTCTACCTACGAGCAGTACTTC	CASSFRDSTYEQYF
TRBD1	17	TRBJ2-3	NA	TRBV5-1	TGCGCCAGCAGCCCCCGGACAGGGGGCATTAGCACAGATACGCAGTATTTT	CASSPRTGGISTDTQYF
TRBD2	16	TRBJ2-3	NA	TRBV19	TGTGCCAGTAAAGTAGCGGGAGGGGGGTCCACAGATACGCAGTATTTT	CASKVAGGGSTDTQYF
TRBD1	17	TRBJ1-2	NA	TRBV5-1	TGCGCCAGCAGCACCATGGAGGCGGGACAGGCGGCGAGGGGCTACACCTTC	CASSTMEAGQAARGYTF
NA	12	TRBJ1-1	NA	TRBV6-5	TGTGCCGTCCAATGGGGGGACACTGAAGCTTTCTTT	CAVQWGDTEAFF
TRBD1	16	TRBJ1-1	once	TRBV4-2	TGTGCCAGCAGCCAACAGACGACAGGGAGGCGAACTGAAGCTTTCTTT	CASSQQTTGRRTEAFF
NA	16	TRBJ2-3	NA	TRBV27	TGTGCCAGCAGTTTATCGACGGGATATAGCACAGATACGCAGTATTTT	CASSLSTGYSTDTQYF
NA	18	TRBJ2-5	NA	TRBV11-2	TGTGCCAGCAGCTTAGGGGCGGACGGGGGGCGCAGTCAAGAGACCCAGTACTTC	CASSLGADGGRSQETQYF